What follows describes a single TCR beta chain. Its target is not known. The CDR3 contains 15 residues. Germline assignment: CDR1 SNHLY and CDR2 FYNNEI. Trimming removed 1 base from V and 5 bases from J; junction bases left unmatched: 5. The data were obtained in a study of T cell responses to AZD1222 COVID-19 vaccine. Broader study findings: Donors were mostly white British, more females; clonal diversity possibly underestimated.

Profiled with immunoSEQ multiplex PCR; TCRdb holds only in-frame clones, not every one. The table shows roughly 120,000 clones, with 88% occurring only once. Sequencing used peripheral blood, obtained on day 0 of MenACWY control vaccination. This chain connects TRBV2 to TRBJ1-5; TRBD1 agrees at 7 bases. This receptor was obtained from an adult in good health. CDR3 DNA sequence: TGTGCCAGCAGTGAAGGGACAGGAGCATATCAGCCCCAGCATTTT. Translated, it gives CASSEGTGAYQPQHF. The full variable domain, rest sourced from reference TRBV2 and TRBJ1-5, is EPEVTQTPSHQVTQMGQEVILRCVPISNHLYFYWYRQILGQKVEFLVSFYNNEISEKSEIFDDQFSVERPDGSNFTLKIRSTKLEDSAMYFCASSEGTGAYQPQHFGDGTRLSIL.